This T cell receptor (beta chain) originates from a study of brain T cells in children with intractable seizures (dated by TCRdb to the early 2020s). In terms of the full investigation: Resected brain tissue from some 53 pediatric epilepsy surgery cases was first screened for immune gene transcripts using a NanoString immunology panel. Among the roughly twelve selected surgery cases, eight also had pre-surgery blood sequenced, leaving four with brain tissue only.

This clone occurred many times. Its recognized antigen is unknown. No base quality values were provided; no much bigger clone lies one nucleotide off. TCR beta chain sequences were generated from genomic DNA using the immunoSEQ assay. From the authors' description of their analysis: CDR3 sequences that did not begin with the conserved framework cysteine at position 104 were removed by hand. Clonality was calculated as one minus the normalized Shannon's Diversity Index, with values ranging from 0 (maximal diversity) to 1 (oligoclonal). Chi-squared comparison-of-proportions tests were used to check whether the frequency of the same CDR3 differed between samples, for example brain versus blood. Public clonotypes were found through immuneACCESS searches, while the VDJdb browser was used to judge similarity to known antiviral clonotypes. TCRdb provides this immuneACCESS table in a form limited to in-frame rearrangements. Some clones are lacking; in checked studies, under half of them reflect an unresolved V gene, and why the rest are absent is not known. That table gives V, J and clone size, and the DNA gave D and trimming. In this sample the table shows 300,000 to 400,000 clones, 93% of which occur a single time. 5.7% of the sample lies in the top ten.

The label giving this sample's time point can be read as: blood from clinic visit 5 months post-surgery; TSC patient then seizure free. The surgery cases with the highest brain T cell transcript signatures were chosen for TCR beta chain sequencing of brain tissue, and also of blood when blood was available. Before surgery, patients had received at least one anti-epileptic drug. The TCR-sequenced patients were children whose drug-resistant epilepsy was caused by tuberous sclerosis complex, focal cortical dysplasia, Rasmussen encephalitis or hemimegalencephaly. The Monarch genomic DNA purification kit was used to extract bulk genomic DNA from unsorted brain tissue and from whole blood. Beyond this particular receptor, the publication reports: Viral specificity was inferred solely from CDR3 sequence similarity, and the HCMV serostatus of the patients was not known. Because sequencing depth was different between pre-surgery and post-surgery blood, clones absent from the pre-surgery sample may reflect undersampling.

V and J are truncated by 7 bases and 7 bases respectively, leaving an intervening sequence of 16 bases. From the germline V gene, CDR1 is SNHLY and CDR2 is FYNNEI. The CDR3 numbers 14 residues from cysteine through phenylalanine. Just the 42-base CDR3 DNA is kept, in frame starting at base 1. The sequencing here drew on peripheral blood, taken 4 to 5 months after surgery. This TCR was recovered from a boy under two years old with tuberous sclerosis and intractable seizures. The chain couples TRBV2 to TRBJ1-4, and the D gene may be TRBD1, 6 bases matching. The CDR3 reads CASTGRGAGEKLFF. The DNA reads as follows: TGTGCCAGCACCGGCCGGGGGGCGGGTGAAAAACTGTTTTTT.